These 20 T cell receptor beta chains came from one sample sequenced in a study of blood T cell repertoires in COVID-19 (dated by TCRdb to about 2020). Preparation of the library involved the immunoSEQ multiplex PCR assay. The table was pulled from immuneACCESS by TCRdb, which kept in-frame rearrangements only. Such tables lose some clones; where checked, under half of the loss comes from unresolved V genes, and the rest has no known cause. This sample is represented by roughly 290,000 clones; just under 85% of them were singletons. The biggest ten clones account for over 3.5% of the sample. The sequenced sample was peripheral blood. Receptor source: a woman aged 50 to 65 with active or convalescent COVID-19.

The V and J genes are TRBV3-1 (or the pseudogene TRBV3-2) and TRBJ2-1, with 12 bases aligning to TRBD2. The germline V gene has CDR1 LGHDT and CDR2 YNNKEL (reference sequence). CDR3 length equals 14 residues. The V and J ends lost 1 base and 10 bases, in that order; junction bases with no gene match: 2. As DNA, the CDR3 is TGTGCCAGCAGCCAAGGACTAGCGGGAGTCGAGCAGTTCTTC. The encoded protein is CASSQGLAGVEQFF.

The chain's CDR3 is CASSLGLGGQGTEAFF. As DNA, the CDR3 is TGTGCCAGCAGCTTAGGGTTAGGGGGTCAGGGCACTGAAGCTTTCTTT. The J gene is TRBJ1-1, the V gene TRBV11-2; D perhaps matches TRBD1 (6 bases). Germline V gene sequence: CDR1 SGHAT, CDR2 FQNNGV. This CDR3 contains 16 residues. V lost 1 base and J 4 bases, leaving 16 bases between the germline ends.

The chain uses TRBV21-1 and TRBJ2-7; no check of the table's D call, TRBD2, against the DNA was made. TRBV21-1 is assigned pseudogene status. The CDR3 runs 16 residues. The CDR3 region is CASNLPGLAGGGEQYF. Written as DNA, the CDR3 is TGTGCCAGCAACCTACCGGGACTAGCGGGAGGTGGCGAGCAGTACTTC.

In its sample, this clone was seen a few times. J is TRBJ1-1 and V is TRBV15; D unclear. This CDR3 region has 13 residues. V dropped 4 bases and J dropped 5 bases, with 11 bases sitting between them. CDR1 is LNHNV, CDR2 YYDKDF, per germline (reference sequence). Written as DNA, the CDR3 is TGTGCCACCAGCAACACGGGTGCGACTGAAGCTTTCTTT. Protein sequence: CATSNTGATEAFF.

V usage is TRBV28 and J usage is TRBJ2-1; 8 nucleotides line up with TRBD1. The CDR3 spans 15 residues. J lost 7 bases, V lost 6 bases, and 11 bases had no gene match. The germline V gene encodes CDR1 MDHEN and CDR2 SYDVKM. The CDR3, as DNA: TGTGCCAGCAGCAATGGGGCAGGGGGCATTAATGAGCAGTTCTTC. Translation: CASSNGAGGINEQFF. Looking up the rest from reference TRBV28 and TRBJ2-1 gives the full variable domain: DVKVTQSSRYLVKRTGEKVFLECVQDMDHENMFWYRQDPGLGLRLIYFSYDVKMKEKGDIPEGYSVSREKKERFSLILESASTNQTSMYLCASSNGAGGINEQFFGPGTRLTVL.

This clone was picked up one time. The chain uses TRBV28 and TRBJ1-5; D remains unclear. CDR1 and CDR2 (germline): MDHEN, SYDVKM. The CDR3 spans 14 residues. V lost 7 bases to trimming and J lost 6 bases, with 16 bases between them. The CDR3 DNA reads as TGTGCCAGCATGGTTTTTAGTACCGGTCAGCCCCAGCATTTT. Protein product: CASMVFSTGQPQHF. Combining the CDR3 with reference TRBV28 and TRBJ1-5 gives the whole variable domain DVKVTQSSRYLVKRTGEKVFLECVQDMDHENMFWYRQDPGLGLRLIYFSYDVKMKEKGDIPEGYSVSREKKERFSLILESASTNQTSMYLCASMVFSTGQPQHFGDGTRLSIL.

The chain links TRBV5-1 to TRBJ1-2; the D gene is possibly TRBD1 (6 bases). V was cut by 4 bases and J by 2 bases, with 21 bases left in between. The CDR3 covers 17 residues. The germline V gene has CDR1 SGHRS and CDR2 YFSETQ. The CDR3 spells CASSPTLQGSGNYGYTF. In DNA form, the CDR3 reads TGCGCCAGCAGCCCCACCCTACAGGGATCAGGAAACTATGGCTACACCTTC.

This clone was counted a single time. CDR3 amino acids: CASSGREALYNEQFF. The CDR3, as DNA: TGTGCCAGCAGCGGGCGGGAGGCCCTCTACAATGAGCAGTTCTTC. The rearrangement joins TRBV5-4 to TRBJ2-1; TRBD2 matches at 8 bases. Germline CDR1 reads SGHNT; CDR2 reads YYREEE (reference sequence). J was trimmed by 3 bases and V by 4 bases; bases with no gene match: 6. There are 15 residues in the CDR3.

This chain connects TRBV10-3 to TRBJ2-1; possible D gene TRBD1, 6 bases. Looked up from germline, CDR1 is ENHRY and CDR2 is SYGVKD. This CDR3 has 15 residues. Trimming stripped 4 bases from V and 2 bases from J, with 12 bases between. The CDR3 coding sequence is TGTGCCATCAGTGGTGGGACAACTACCTACAATGAGCAGTTCTTC. This gives the protein CAISGGTTTYNEQFF.

CDR3 nucleotide sequence: TGTGCCAGTAGGAACGACCCGCAGCCCCCGGGGTATAACTATGGCTACACCTTC. Translating gives CASRNDPQPPGYNYGYTF. The V and J genes are TRBV19 and TRBJ1-2, with D unclear. The germline V gene has CDR1 LNHDA and CDR2 SQIVND (reference sequence). CDR3 length equals 18 residues. V was pared by 6 bases and J by 1 base, with 24 bases between.

This chain links TRBV18 with TRBJ1-4; the D is unclear. V gave up 6 bases and J gave up 8 bases, with 13 bases separating them. The CDR3 is made up of 13 amino acids. CDR1 is KGHSH and CDR2 is LQKENI in the germline V gene. This CDR3 reads CASSEVEWEKLFF. The CDR3 DNA reads TGTGCCAGCTCCGAGGTTGAGTGGGAAAAACTGTTTTTT.

This chain's CDR3 is CASSLPETAYEQYF. The CDR3 DNA reads TGTGCCAGCAGCCTCCCGGAAACAGCCTACGAGCAGTACTTC. The chain carries TRBV7-9 and TRBJ2-7; D ambiguous. The germline CDR1 and CDR2 sequences are SEHNR and FQNEAQ (reference sequence). This CDR3 contains 14 residues. V gave up 5 bases and J gave up 2 bases, with 13 bases separating them.

This clone came up once. J is TRBJ1-5 and V is TRBV2, with TRBD1 matching 8 bases. CDR3 length equals 14 residues. Germline V CDR1 and CDR2: SNHLY, FYNNEI. The ends lost 4 bases at V and 6 bases at J; junction bases unmatched: 5. This CDR3 reads CASSGQGRTQPQHF. The DNA for the CDR3 is TGTGCCAGCAGTGGACAGGGGAGAACTCAGCCCCAGCATTTT.

This clone was found once. The V gene is TRBV19, the J gene TRBJ2-2; 7 nucleotides line up with TRBD2. The junction had 7 bases not matched to a gene; V was cut back by 7 bases and J by 5 bases. This CDR3 spans 14 amino acids. The germline V gene encodes CDR1 LNHDA and CDR2 SQIVND (reference sequence). CDR3 loop: CASNREAGTGELFF. The CDR3 DNA reads TGTGCCAGTAATCGGGAAGCGGGGACCGGGGAGCTGTTTTTT.

The chain employs TRBV3-1 (or the pseudogene TRBV3-2) and TRBJ2-7; D not certain. V lost 6 bases, J lost 3 bases, and 6 bases lay in between. Germline CDR1 is LGHDT and CDR2 is YNNKEL (reference sequence). The CDR3 totals 11 residues. The CDR3 loop is CASRGSYEQYF. As DNA, the CDR3 is TGTGCCAGCAGGGGCAGCTACGAGCAGTACTTC.

This chain joins TRBV5-5 and TRBJ2-2; D call uncertain. V lost 0 bases, J lost 1 base, and 4 bases lay in between. CDR3 size: 14 residues. Germline CDR1 reads SGHKS; CDR2 reads YYEKEE (reference sequence). CDR3 coding DNA: TGTGCCAGCAGCTTGGACAGGAACACCGGGGAGCTGTTTTTT. Protein: CASSLDRNTGELFF.

Notes on this clone: This sample includes further DNA sequences coding for the same CDR3. The J gene is TRBJ1-5, the V gene TRBV30; possibly TRBD1 for D (5 bases). Trimming stripped 0 bases from V and 3 bases from J, with 6 bases between. The CDR3 length is 13 residues. From germline, CDR1 is GTSNPN and CDR2 SVGIG (reference sequence). The CDR3 sequence: CAWSVGVNQPQHF. For the CDR3, the DNA is TGTGCCTGGAGTGTAGGGGTCAATCAGCCCCAGCATTTT. The variable domain in full, completed from reference TRBV30 and TRBJ1-5, reads SQTIHQWPATLVQPVGSPLSLECTVEGTSNPNLYWYRQAAGRGLQLLFYSVGIGQISSEVPQNLSASRPQDRQFILSSKKLLLSDSGFYLCAWSVGVNQPQHFGDGTRLSIL.

The CDR3 region is CASSSLSGSDTGELFF. The CDR3 DNA reads as TGTGCCAGCAGCTCTCTTAGCGGGAGCGACACCGGGGAGCTGTTTTTT. This chain joins TRBV7-3 and TRBJ2-2, with TRBD2 identical over 9 bases. This CDR3 contains 16 residues. Germline assignment: CDR1 SGHTA and CDR2 FQGTGA. The V and J ends lost 4 bases and 3 bases, in that order; junction bases with no gene match: 6. Based on the CDR3 plus reference TRBV7-3 and TRBJ2-2, the full variable domain is GAGVSQTPSNKVTEKGKYVELRCDPISGHTALYWYRQSLGQGPEFLIYFQGTGAADDSGLPNDRFFAVRPEGSVSTLKIQRTERGDSAVYLCASSSLSGSDTGELFFGEGSRLTVL.

This chain links TRBV7-9 with TRBJ2-5, with unresolved D. Germline V lookup: CDR1 SEHNR, CDR2 FQNEAQ (reference sequence). Trimming shortened V by 0 bases and J by 1 base, and 6 bases separated the two germline ends. The CDR3 is 14 amino acids. The CDR3 DNA is TGTGCCAGCAGCTTAGCGCAGATCCAAGAGACCCAGTACTTC. Translated: CASSLAQIQETQYF.

J is TRBJ2-4 and V is TRBV2, with 7 bases identical to TRBD1. The germline V gene has CDR1 SNHLY and CDR2 FYNNEI. Germline trimming cut 8 bases from V and 0 bases from J; bases unmatched to any gene: 13. CDR3 length: 17 residues. Here the CDR3 reads CASVRTGSMLAKNIQYF. The CDR3 DNA follows: TGTGCCAGCGTGCGGACAGGTTCCATGTTAGCCAAAAACATTCAGTACTTC.